The source of this TCR beta chain is a study of shared clonotypes between healthy human individuals. TCRdb's table, derived via immunoSEQ multiplex PCR, lists solely in-frame clones and lacks some. This table holds approximately 1.9 million clones, about 94% found once. Naive CD8 cells comprised CD45RO-negative, CCR7-positively selected cells, excluding terminally differentiated effector memory CD45RA+ cells. The CDR3 runs 13 residues. V lost 8 bases to trimming and J lost 4 bases; unmatched junction nucleotides: 2. Germline V gene lookup returns CDR1 LNHNV and CDR2 YYDKDF (reference sequence). The sample was naive CD8+ T cells from PBMCs. This TCR derives from a man between 18 and 29 years old in good health. Some clones in this sample may be carry-over from other donors' samples. The rearrangement links TRBV15 to TRBJ2-2, with 9 bases aligning to TRBD2. This CDR3 is CATRLAVTGELFF. The DNA for the CDR3 is TGTGCCACCCGACTAGCGGTCACCGGGGAGCTGTTTTTT.